This T cell receptor (beta chain) was recovered during a study of T-cell memory formation after mild COVID-19. Study summary: The two donors had largely donor-specific TCR clusters. Study-level findings and limits: There was no confirmation that second-wave clones peaking on day 37 were SARS-CoV-2 specific. Among CD4+ contracting clones, most were CM and EM, and CD8+ ones EMRA.

Concerning this clonotype itself: Antigen unknown.

Researchers used 5'RACE with constant-segment primers to make TCR alpha and TCR beta cDNA libraries that carry sample barcodes and UMIs. MiXCR, applied by TCRdb to the 5' RACE reads, yields one record per CDR3 protein. This sample carries around 200,000 distinct CDR3 sequences, about 10% of them seen once, and the ten largest clones take approximately 3%. The CDR3 loop spans 14 amino acids. Trimming shortened V by 6 bases and J by 5 bases, and 14 bases separated the two germline ends. Per the germline V gene, CDR1 is KGHSH and CDR2 is LQKENI. The chain carries TRBV18 and TRBJ1-5, with unresolved D. The source material was PBMCs or a T cell subset sorted from them (not recorded which). The TCR originated in a young man who had mild COVID-19 (a few samples of this study predate the infection). Cell type and time point are not known. The CDR3 nucleotides are TGTGCCAGCTCGTCCGGTGGGCTGGATCAGCCCCAGCATTTT. Its translation: CASSSGGLDQPQHF.